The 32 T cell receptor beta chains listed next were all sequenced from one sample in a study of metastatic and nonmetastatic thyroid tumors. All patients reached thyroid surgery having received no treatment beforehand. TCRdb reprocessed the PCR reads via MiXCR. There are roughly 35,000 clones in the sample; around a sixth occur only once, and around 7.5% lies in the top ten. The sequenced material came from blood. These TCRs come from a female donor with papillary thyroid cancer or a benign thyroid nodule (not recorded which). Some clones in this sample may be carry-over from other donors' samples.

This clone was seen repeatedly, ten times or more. CDR3 loop: CSARGGYGYTF. DNA of the CDR3: TGCAGTGCTAGAGGGGGATATGGCTACACCTTC. This chain joins TRBV20-1 and TRBJ1-2; D remains ambiguous. Germline V gives CDR1 DFQATT, CDR2 SNEGSKA (reference sequence). V lost 1 base, J lost 5 bases, and 5 bases lay in between. The CDR3 contains 11 residues.

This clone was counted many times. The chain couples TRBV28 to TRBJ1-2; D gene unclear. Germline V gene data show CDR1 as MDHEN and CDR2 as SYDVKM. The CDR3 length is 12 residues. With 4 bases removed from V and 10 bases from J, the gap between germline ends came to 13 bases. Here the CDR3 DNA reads TGTGCCAGCAGTTCCCGACATTTCTACTACACCTTC. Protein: CASSSRHFYYTF.

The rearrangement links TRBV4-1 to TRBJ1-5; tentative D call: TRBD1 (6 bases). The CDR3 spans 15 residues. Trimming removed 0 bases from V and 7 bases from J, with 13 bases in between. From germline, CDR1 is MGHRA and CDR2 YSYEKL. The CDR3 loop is CASSQEKRGSQPQHF. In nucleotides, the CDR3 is TGCGCCAGCAGCCAAGAGAAGAGGGGGTCGCAGCCCCAGCATTTT.

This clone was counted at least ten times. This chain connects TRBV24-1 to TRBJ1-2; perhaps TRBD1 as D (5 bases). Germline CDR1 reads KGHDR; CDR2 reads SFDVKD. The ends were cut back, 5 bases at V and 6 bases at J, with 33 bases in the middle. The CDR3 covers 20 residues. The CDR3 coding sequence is TGTGCCACCAGTGTACTGAAACAGGAAGACGCGGTCGGATTGAAAGATGGCTACACCTTC. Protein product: CATSVLKQEDAVGLKDGYTF.

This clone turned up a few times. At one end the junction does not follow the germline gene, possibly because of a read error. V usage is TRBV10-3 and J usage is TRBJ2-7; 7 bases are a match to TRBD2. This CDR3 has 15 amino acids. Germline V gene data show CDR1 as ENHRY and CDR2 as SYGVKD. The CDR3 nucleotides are TGTGCCATCAGGGGAGGGAGTAGAGGGGCCTACGAGCAGCACTTC. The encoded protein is CAIRGGSRGAYEQHF.

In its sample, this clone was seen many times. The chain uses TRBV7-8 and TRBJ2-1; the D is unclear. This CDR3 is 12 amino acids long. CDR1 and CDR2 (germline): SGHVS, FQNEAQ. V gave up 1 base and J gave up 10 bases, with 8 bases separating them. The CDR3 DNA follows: TGTGCCAGCAGCTTAGTGCGCGAGGAGCAGTTCTTC. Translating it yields CASSLVREEQFF.

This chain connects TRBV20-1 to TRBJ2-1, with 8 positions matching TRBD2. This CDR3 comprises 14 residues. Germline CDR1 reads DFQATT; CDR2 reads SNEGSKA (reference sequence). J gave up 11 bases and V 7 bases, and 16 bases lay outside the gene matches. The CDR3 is CSDKELAVTMKQFF. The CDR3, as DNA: TGCAGTGACAAGGAACTAGCGGTTACAATGAAGCAGTTCTTC.

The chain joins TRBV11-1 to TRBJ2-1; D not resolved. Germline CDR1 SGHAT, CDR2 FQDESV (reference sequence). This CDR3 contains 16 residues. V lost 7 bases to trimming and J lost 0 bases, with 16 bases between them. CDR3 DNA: TGTGCCAGCATCCCCCCCCTTCTGATCTCCTACAATGAGCAGTTCTTC. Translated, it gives CASIPPLLISYNEQFF.

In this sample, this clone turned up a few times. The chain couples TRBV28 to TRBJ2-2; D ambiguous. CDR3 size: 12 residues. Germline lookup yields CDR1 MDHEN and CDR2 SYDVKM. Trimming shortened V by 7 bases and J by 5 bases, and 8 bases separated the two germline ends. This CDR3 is CASNNFTGELFF. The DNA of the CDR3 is TGTGCCAGCAATAACTTTACCGGGGAGCTGTTTTTT. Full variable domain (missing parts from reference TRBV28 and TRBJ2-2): DVKVTQSSRYLVKRTGEKVFLECVQDMDHENMFWYRQDPGLGLRLIYFSYDVKMKEKGDIPEGYSVSREKKERFSLILESASTNQTSMYLCASNNFTGELFFGEGSRLTVL.

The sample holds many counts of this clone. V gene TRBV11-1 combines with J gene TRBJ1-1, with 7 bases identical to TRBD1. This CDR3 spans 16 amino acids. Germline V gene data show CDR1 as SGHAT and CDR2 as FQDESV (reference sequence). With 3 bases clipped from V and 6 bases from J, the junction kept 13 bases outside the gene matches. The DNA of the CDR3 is TGTGCCAGCAGCTTTCGCCCGGGCCAAGGGGGCCCTGAAGCTTTCTTT. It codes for CASSFRPGQGGPEAFF. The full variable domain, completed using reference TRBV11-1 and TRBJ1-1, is EAEVAQSPRYKITEKSQAVAFWCDPISGHATLYWYRQILGQGPELLVQFQDESVVDDSQLPKDRFSAERLKGVDSTLKIQPAELGDSAMYLCASSFRPGQGGPEAFFGQGTRLTVV.

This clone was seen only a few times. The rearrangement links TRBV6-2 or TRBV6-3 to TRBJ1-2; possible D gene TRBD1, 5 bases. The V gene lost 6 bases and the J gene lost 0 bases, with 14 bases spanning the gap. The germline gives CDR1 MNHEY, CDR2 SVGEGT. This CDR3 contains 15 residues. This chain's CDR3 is CASSSRGRANYGYTF. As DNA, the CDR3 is TGTGCCAGCAGCTCTCGGGGGAGGGCTAACTATGGCTACACCTTC.

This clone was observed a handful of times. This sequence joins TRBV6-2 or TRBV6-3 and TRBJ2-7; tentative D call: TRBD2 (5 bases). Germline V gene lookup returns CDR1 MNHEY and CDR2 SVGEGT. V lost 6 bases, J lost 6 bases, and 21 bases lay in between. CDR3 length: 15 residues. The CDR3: CASSPRRDWGVEQYF. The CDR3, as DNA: TGTGCCAGCAGCCCTCGTCGTGACTGGGGAGTCGAGCAGTACTTC.

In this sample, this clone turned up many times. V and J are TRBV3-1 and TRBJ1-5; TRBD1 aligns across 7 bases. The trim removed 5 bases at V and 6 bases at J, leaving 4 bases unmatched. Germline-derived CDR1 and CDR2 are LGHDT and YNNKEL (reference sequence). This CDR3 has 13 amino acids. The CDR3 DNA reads TGTGCCAGCAGCGCAGGGGGTTCTCAGCCCCAGCATTTT. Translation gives CASSAGGSQPQHF.

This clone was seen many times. This CDR3 is CSARDWGSHNEKLFF. Here the CDR3 DNA reads TGCAGTGCTAGAGATTGGGGCAGCCATAATGAAAAACTGTTTTTT. The chain links TRBV20-1 to TRBJ1-4; the D gene is possibly TRBD1 (5 bases). CDR1 and CDR2 (germline): DFQATT, SNEGSKA (reference sequence). V lost 0 bases, J lost 4 bases, and 12 bases lay in between. CDR3 length: 15 residues.

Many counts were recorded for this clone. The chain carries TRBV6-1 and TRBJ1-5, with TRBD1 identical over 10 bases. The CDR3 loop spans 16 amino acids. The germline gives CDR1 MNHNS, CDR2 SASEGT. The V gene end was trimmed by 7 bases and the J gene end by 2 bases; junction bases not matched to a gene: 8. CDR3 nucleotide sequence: TGTGCCAGCACCTTGGACAGGGGGTTTGGCAATCAGCCCCAGCATTTT. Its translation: CASTLDRGFGNQPQHF.

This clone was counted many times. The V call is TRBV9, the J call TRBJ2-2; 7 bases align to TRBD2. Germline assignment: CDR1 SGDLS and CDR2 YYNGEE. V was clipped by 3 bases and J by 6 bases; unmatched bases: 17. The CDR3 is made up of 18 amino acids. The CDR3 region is CASSATTQGGKVPGELFF. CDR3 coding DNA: TGTGCCAGCAGCGCAACAACCCAGGGAGGGAAGGTTCCCGGGGAGCTGTTTTTT.

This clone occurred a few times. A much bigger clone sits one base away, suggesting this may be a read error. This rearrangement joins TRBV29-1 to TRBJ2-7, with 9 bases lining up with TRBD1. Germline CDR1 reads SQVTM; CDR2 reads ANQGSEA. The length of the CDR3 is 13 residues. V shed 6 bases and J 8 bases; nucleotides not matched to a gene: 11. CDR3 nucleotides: TGCAGCGTGCGCCGGGACAGGGCCTCCAAGCAGTACTTC. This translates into CSVRRDRASKQYF.

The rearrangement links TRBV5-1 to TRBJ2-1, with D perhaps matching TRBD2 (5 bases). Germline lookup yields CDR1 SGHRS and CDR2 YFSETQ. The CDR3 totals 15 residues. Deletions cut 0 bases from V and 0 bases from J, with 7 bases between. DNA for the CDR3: TGCGCCAGCAGCTTGGACGGACTCTCCTACAATGAGCAGTTCTTC. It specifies CASSLDGLSYNEQFF.

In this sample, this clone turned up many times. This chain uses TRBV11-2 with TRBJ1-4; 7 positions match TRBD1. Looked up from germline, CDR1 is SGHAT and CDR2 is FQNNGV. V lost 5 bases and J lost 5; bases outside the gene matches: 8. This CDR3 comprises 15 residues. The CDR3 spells CASSGPGGTNEKLFF. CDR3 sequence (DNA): TGTGCCAGCAGCGGACCAGGGGGGACCAATGAAAAACTGTTTTTT.

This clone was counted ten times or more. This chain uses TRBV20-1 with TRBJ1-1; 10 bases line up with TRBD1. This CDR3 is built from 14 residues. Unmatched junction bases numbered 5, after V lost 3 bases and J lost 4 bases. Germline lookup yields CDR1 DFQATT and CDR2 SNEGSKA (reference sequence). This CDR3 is CSARPGQGFTEAFF. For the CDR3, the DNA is TGCAGTGCTAGGCCGGGACAGGGGTTCACTGAAGCTTTCTTT.

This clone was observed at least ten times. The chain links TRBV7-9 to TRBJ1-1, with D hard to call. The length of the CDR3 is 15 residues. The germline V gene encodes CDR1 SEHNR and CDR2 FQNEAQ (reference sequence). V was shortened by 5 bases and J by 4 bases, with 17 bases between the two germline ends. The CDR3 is CASSRSEVRITEAFF. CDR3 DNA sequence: TGTGCCAGCAGCCGCTCCGAGGTTAGGATCACTGAAGCTTTCTTT.

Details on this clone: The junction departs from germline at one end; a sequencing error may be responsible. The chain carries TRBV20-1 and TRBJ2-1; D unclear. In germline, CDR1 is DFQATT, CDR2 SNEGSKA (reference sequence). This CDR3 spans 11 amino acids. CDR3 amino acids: CILLRYTEQFF. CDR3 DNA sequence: TGCATACTCCTTCGGTACACTGAGCAGTTCTTC.

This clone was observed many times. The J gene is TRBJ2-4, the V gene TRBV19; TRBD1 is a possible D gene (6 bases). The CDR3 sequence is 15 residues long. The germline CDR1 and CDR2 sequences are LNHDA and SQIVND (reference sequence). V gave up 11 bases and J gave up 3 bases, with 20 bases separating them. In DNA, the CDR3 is TGTGCCTCCCTCGGGGTGGACAGCGGCAAAAACATTCAGTACTTC. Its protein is CASLGVDSGKNIQYF.

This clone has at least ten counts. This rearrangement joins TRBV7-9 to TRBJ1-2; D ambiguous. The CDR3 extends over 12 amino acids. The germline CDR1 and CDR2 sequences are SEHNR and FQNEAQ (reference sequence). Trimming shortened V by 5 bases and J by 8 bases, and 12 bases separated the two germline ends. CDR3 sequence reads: CASSPNLGGYTF. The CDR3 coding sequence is TGTGCCAGCAGCCCAAACTTGGGGGGCTACACCTTC.

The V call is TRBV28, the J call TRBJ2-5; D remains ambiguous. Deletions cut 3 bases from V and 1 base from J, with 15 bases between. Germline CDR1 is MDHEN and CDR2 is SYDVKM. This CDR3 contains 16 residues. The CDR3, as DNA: TGTGCCAGCAGTTTCTGGGCCCCTAGTCTCCAAGAGACCCAGTACTTC. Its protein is CASSFWAPSLQETQYF.

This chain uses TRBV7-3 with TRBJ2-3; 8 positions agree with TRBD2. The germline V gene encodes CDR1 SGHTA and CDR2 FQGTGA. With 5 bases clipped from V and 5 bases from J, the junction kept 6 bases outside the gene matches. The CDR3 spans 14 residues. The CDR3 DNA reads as TGTGCCAGCAGCGCCCTACTAGCGGAAGATACGCAGTATTTT. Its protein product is CASSALLAEDTQYF.

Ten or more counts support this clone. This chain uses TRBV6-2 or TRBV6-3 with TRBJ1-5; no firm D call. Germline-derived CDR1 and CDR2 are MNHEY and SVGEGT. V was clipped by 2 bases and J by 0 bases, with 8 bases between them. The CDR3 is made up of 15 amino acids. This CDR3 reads CASSYSQVSNQPQHF. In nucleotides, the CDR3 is TGTGCCAGCAGTTACAGTCAAGTTAGCAATCAGCCCCAGCATTTT.

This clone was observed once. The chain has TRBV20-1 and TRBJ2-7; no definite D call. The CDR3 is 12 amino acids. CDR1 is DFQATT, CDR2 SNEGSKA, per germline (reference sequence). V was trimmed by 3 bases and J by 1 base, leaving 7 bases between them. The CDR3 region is CSASLASYEQYF. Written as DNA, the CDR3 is TGCAGTGCTAGTTTAGCTTCCTACGAGCAGTACTTC.

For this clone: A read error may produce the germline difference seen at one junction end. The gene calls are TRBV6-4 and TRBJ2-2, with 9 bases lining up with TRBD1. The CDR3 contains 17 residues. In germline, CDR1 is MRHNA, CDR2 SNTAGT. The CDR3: CASSDSGQGTHTWELFF. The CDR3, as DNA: TGTGCCAGCAGTGACTCGGGACAGGGTACTCACACCTGGGAGTTGTTTTTT.

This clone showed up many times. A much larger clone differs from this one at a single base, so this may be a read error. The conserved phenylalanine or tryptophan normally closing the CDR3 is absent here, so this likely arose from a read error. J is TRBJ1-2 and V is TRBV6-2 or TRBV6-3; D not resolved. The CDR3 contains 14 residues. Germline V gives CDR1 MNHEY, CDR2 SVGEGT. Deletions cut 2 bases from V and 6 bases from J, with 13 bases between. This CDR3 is CASSYRPVGDGYTL. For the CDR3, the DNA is TGTGCCAGCAGTTACCGCCCCGTGGGCGATGGCTACACCCTC.

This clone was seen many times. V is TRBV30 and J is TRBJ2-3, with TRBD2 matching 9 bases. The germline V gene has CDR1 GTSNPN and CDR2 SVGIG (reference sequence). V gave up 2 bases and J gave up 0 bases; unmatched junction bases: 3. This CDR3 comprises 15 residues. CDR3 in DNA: TGTGCCTGGAGTTCTAGCGGGACTAGCACAGATACGCAGTATTTT. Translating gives CAWSSSGTSTDTQYF.

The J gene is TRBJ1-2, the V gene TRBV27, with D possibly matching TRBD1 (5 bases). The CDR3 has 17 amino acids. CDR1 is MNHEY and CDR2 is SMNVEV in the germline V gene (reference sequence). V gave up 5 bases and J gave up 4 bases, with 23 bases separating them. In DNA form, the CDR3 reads TGTGCCAGCAGTCCTTTATCGGACCCACTCGGGGGCTATGGCTACACCTTC. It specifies CASSPLSDPLGGYGYTF.